This entry is about one T cell receptor (beta chain). This sample is part of a study of Graves' ophthalmopathy and Graves' hyperthyroidism. This CDR3 has 16 amino acids. Per germline, CDR1 LGHDT and CDR2 YNNKEL (reference sequence). Trimming cost V 1 base and J 6 bases; bases outside gene matches: 11. The study amplified TCR beta CDR3 regions using RNA transcripts. The first-round RT-PCR employed HTBI primers together with the Qiagen OneStep RT-PCR kit. A multiplex PCR was then performed as the second round. TCRdb recomputed calls from the multiplex PCR reads with MiXCR, one row per CDR3 protein. The sample contains about 620,000 distinct CDR3 sequences, approximately 22% of which appear only once.

The TCR was taken from a young woman with stable Graves' hyperthyroidism. Some clones in this sample may be carry-over from other donors' samples. The chain employs TRBV3-1 and TRBJ1-1; 7 positions match TRBD1. The specimen sequenced was peripheral blood. Here the CDR3 reads CASSQGGTEGVAEAFF. In nucleotides, the CDR3 is TGTGCCAGCAGCCAAGGGGGGACAGAGGGGGTGGCTGAAGCTTTCTTT.